The next 19 T cell receptor beta chains were all read from a single sample in a study of T cell responses to AZD1222 COVID-19 vaccine. Clones were read by immunoSEQ multiplex PCR, and TCRdb kept only the in-frame ones, dropping some. The table records 120,000 to 150,000 clones, 70% to 90% of them present only once. Sequences were derived from peripheral blood, sampled 28 days after the second dose of the MenACWY control vaccine. The receptor set was obtained from an adult who received the MenACWY meningococcal vaccine as a control.

The V gene is TRBV4-1, the J gene TRBJ2-2; the match to TRBD2 covers 7 bases. V was pared by 6 bases and J by 6 bases, with 7 bases of the junction left unmatched. The CDR3 runs 14 residues. CDR1 is MGHRA, CDR2 YSYEKL, per germline. The CDR3 nucleotides are TGCGCCAGCAGTCAAACGGGAGGATCCGGGGAGCTGTTTTTT. Its translation is CASSQTGGSGELFF.

This chain links TRBV28 with TRBJ2-2, with D perhaps given as TRBD1 or TRBD2 (5 bases each). The CDR3 loop spans 14 amino acids. CDR1 and CDR2 from the germline V gene are MDHEN and SYDVKM. V dropped 7 bases and J dropped 3 bases, with 12 bases sitting between them. The CDR3 bases are TGTGCCAGCACGGGGCGGGTTTACACCGGGGAGCTGTTTTTT. The encoded protein is CASTGRVYTGELFF.

This chain uses TRBV6-5 with TRBJ2-1, with D unclear. The CDR3 length is 15 residues. Trimming took off 0 bases at V and 4 bases at J, with 10 bases between the two ends. Germline lookup yields CDR1 MNHEY and CDR2 SVGAGI. The CDR3: CASSYSPGDYNEQFF. In DNA, the CDR3 is TGTGCCAGCAGTTACTCTCCAGGAGATTACAATGAGCAGTTCTTC.

The J gene is TRBJ1-5, the V gene TRBV20-1; D not certain. The CDR3 is made up of 13 amino acids. CDR1 and CDR2 (germline): DFQATT, SNEGSKA (reference sequence). Trimming removed 3 bases from V and 7 bases from J, with 13 bases in between. The CDR3 is CSASMGSGQPQHF. CDR3 DNA: TGCAGTGCTAGTATGGGGAGCGGACAGCCCCAGCATTTT.

In this sample, this clone turned up a few times. The chain employs TRBV2 and TRBJ1-2; D is undetermined. CDR3 length: 14 amino acids. Trimming took off 6 bases at V and 0 bases at J, with 11 bases between the two ends. Germline V lookup: CDR1 SNHLY, CDR2 FYNNEI. CDR3 sequence reads: CASRGSLTNYGYTF. In nucleotides, the CDR3 is TGTGCCAGCAGGGGCAGCCTTACTAACTATGGCTACACCTTC.

The chain has TRBV2 and TRBJ2-7, with D perhaps matching TRBD1 (6 bases). Germline-derived CDR1 and CDR2 are SNHLY and FYNNEI. This CDR3 region has 14 residues. V was trimmed by 7 bases and J by 1 base, leaving 14 bases between them. The CDR3 protein is CASKRTETSYEQYF. CDR3 nucleotides: TGTGCCAGCAAACGGACAGAGACGTCCTACGAGCAGTACTTC. Full variable domain (missing parts from reference TRBV2 and TRBJ2-7): EPEVTQTPSHQVTQMGQEVILRCVPISNHLYFYWYRQILGQKVEFLVSFYNNEISEKSEIFDDQFSVERPDGSNFTLKIRSTKLEDSAMYFCASKRTETSYEQYFGPGTRLTVT.

V usage is TRBV11-3 and J usage is TRBJ2-7; TRBD1 might be the D (7 bases). Germline lookup yields CDR1 SGHNT and CDR2 YENEEA. The CDR3 extends over 14 amino acids. V shed 2 bases and J shed 7 bases, with 15 bases lying between them. DNA of the CDR3: TGTGCCAGCAGCTTAAGGAGGGGGCAGCGGGAGCAGTACTTC. Protein product: CASSLRRGQREQYF.

V gene TRBV30 combines with J gene TRBJ2-7, with 10 bases matching TRBD1. Per the germline V gene, CDR1 is GTSNPN and CDR2 is SVGIG (reference sequence). The CDR3 is 13 residues long. J was trimmed by 2 bases and V by 3 bases; bases with no gene match: 1. The CDR3, as DNA: TGTGCCTGGAGAGGACAGGGGGCCTACGAGCAGTACTTC. Translating it yields CAWRGQGAYEQYF.

The chain is built from TRBV11-3 and TRBJ2-5, with TRBD2 identical over 8 bases. The CDR3 extends over 13 amino acids. The J segment lost 10 bases and the V segment lost 1 base, leaving 5 bases of the junction unmatched. Germline lookup yields CDR1 SGHNT and CDR2 YENEEA. This chain's CDR3 is CASSLAAGGGQYF. CDR3 nucleotides: TGTGCCAGCAGCTTAGCCGCGGGAGGTGGCCAGTACTTC. The whole variable domain, remainder taken from reference TRBV11-3 and TRBJ2-5, is EAGVVQSPRYKIIEKKQPVAFWCNPISGHNTLYWYLQNLGQGPELLIRYENEEAVDDSQLPKDRFSAERLKGVDSTLKIQPAELGDSAVYLCASSLAAGGGQYFGPGTRLLVL.

The CDR3 nucleotides read TGTGCCAGCAGGTATTTACAGGGATTCGGGACTGAAGCTTTCTTT. Encoded protein: CASRYLQGFGTEAFF. The J gene is TRBJ1-1, the V gene TRBV6-5; D is possibly TRBD1 (6 bases). The CDR3 extends over 15 amino acids. Germline lookup yields CDR1 MNHEY and CDR2 SVGAGI. V was shortened by 6 bases and J by 5 bases, with 19 bases between the two germline ends.

About this clone: Different DNA sequences within this sample yield the same CDR3. The rearrangement joins TRBV4-3 to TRBJ1-1; D gene uncertain. Trimming took 0 bases from V and 0 from J, leaving 2 bases between them. The CDR3 totals 13 residues. The V gene's germline CDR1 is LGHNA and CDR2 YSLEER. This chain's CDR3 is CASSQDLNTEAFF. DNA for the CDR3: TGCGCCAGCAGCCAAGACTTGAACACTGAAGCTTTCTTT.

The chain recombines TRBV5-1 with TRBJ2-1, with TRBD2 matching over 15 bases. This CDR3 has 18 amino acids. Germline V lookup: CDR1 SGHRS, CDR2 YFSETQ. The J segment lost 7 bases and the V segment lost 4 bases, leaving 12 bases of the junction unmatched. The CDR3 coding sequence is TGCGCCAGCAGCGGGGGTGCGCCCGGGACTAGCGGGAGGAATGAGCAGTTCTTC. This encodes CASSGGAPGTSGRNEQFF.

The chain carries TRBV13 and TRBJ1-3, with D perhaps matching TRBD1 (6 bases). Germline V gives CDR1 PRHDT, CDR2 FYEKMQ (reference sequence). The ends were cut back, 8 bases at V and 6 bases at J, with 29 bases in the middle. This CDR3 contains 18 residues. CDR3 nucleotides: TGTGCCAGCGGTTCTAGGAACCCGGACAGTTTGGTAATAAACACCATATATTTT. The encoded protein is CASGSRNPDSLVINTIYF.

J is TRBJ1-1 and V is TRBV7-9; no firm D call. Trimming took 5 bases from V and 1 from J, leaving 17 bases between them. The CDR3 has 16 residues. Germline values: CDR1 SEHNR, CDR2 FQNEAQ (reference sequence). CDR3 sequence reads: CASSPPETFQNTEAFF. The CDR3 coding sequence is TGTGCCAGCAGCCCCCCCGAAACGTTTCAGAACACTGAAGCTTTCTTT.

The J gene is TRBJ1-4, the V gene TRBV4-2, with D possibly matching TRBD1 (5 bases). The CDR3 runs to 17 residues. Germline V CDR1 and CDR2: LGHNA, YNFKEQ. The V gene lost 1 base and the J gene lost 3 bases, with 15 bases spanning the gap. The CDR3 is CASSQGSTGVANEKLFF. The CDR3 DNA reads TGTGCCAGCAGCCAAGGCTCCACGGGGGTCGCTAATGAAAAACTGTTTTTT.

The CDR3 reads CASSLAAGARREKLFF. In nucleotides, the CDR3 is TGTGCCAGCAGCTTGGCCGCAGGGGCGCGGCGAGAAAAACTGTTTTTT. The chain combines TRBV11-2 with TRBJ1-4; possibly TRBD1 for D (6 bases). The germline CDR1 and CDR2 sequences are SGHAT and FQNNGV. This CDR3 comprises 16 residues. V was trimmed by 3 bases and J by 8 bases, leaving 19 bases between them.

Written as DNA, the CDR3 is TGTGCCAGCAGCTCTCGGATCAGCGGACTTTCCTACAATGAGCAGTTCTTC. Encoded protein: CASSSRISGLSYNEQFF. The chain links TRBV27 to TRBJ2-1, with D possibly TRBD2 on 5 matching bases. The germline gives CDR1 MNHEY, CDR2 SMNVEV (reference sequence). V lost 6 bases and J 1 base, leaving 19 bases between the germline ends. The CDR3 spans 17 residues.

This chain connects TRBV4-1 to TRBJ2-5; 12 nucleotides agree with TRBD2. The V and J ends lost 1 base and 4 bases, in that order; junction bases with no gene match: 7. CDR1 is MGHRA, CDR2 YSYEKL, per germline. This CDR3 has 17 amino acids. Written as DNA, the CDR3 is TGCGCCAGCAGCCAAGTCCTAGCGGGGGGGCCGGGAGAGACCCAGTACTTC. Protein sequence: CASSQVLAGGPGETQYF.

V gene TRBV6-5 combines with J gene TRBJ2-7; 7 bases fit TRBD2. The CDR3 is made up of 15 amino acids. Looked up from germline, CDR1 is MNHEY and CDR2 is SVGAGI. V lost 2 bases to trimming and J lost 5 bases; unmatched junction nucleotides: 9. CDR3 amino acids: CASSYVGGPGDEQYF. CDR3 nucleotides: TGTGCCAGCAGTTACGTGGGAGGGCCTGGGGACGAGCAGTACTTC.